Listed below are T cell receptor beta chains from one sample, sequenced in a study of Graves' ophthalmopathy and Graves' hyperthyroidism. Each CDR3 protein is one row after TCRdb ran MiXCR on the multiplex PCR reads. This table holds 680,000 or so distinct CDR3 sequences, about 20% found once. The sample consisted of peripheral blood. The receptors stem from a woman between 18 and 29 years old with stable Graves' hyperthyroidism. Some clones in this sample may be carry-over from other donors' samples. CDR3s include the opening cysteine and the closing phenylalanine or tryptophan. Fields, in order: CDR3 protein, CDR3 DNA, V gene, D gene, J gene, clone size. The D gene is left open where the match is weak. Not every row has a clone size; where given, it reads once, few, many or a size class.

cdr3_aa: CSASRQIDSNQPQHF; cdr3_nt: TGCAGTGCTTCCCGACAGATTGATAGCAATCAGCCCCAGCATTTT; v_call: TRBV20-1; d_call: .; j_call: TRBJ1-5; clone_size: many
cdr3_aa: CATGVGSSYEQYF; cdr3_nt: TGTGCCACGGGCGTTGGCAGCTCCTACGAGCAGTACTTC; v_call: TRBV7-9; d_call: .; j_call: TRBJ2-7; clone_size: .
cdr3_aa: CSQRRLAGSETQYF; cdr3_nt: TGCAGTCAACGTCGTCTAGCGGGGTCTGAGACCCAGTACTTC; v_call: TRBV20-1; d_call: TRBD2; j_call: TRBJ2-5; clone_size: many
cdr3_aa: CASSLSGSGRGKYF; cdr3_nt: TGTGCCAGCAGCTTAAGCGGGAGCGGGAGGGGAAAGTACTTC; v_call: TRBV11-2; d_call: TRBD2; j_call: TRBJ2-7; clone_size: .
cdr3_aa: CASSQVEQETQYF; cdr3_nt: TGTGCCAGCAGCCAAGTCGAGCAAGAGACCCAGTACTTC; v_call: TRBV14; d_call: .; j_call: TRBJ2-5; clone_size: many
cdr3_aa: CSVEVVVQGRVF; cdr3_nt: TGCAGCGTTGAGGTGGTCGTACAGGGTCGTGTTTTC; v_call: TRBV29-1; d_call: .; j_call: TRBJ2-7; clone_size: many
cdr3_aa: CGSSWAEGQPQHF; cdr3_nt: TGTGGCAGCAGTTGGGCGGAAGGTCAGCCCCAGCATTTT; v_call: TRBV6-2/TRBV6-3; d_call: .; j_call: TRBJ1-5; clone_size: .
cdr3_aa: CSAWGQGVSYGEAFF; cdr3_nt: TGCAGTGCGTGGGGGCAGGGGGTTTCGTACGGTGAAGCTTTCTTT; v_call: TRBV20-1; d_call: TRBD1; j_call: TRBJ1-1; clone_size: many
cdr3_aa: CASTQNGELFF; cdr3_nt: TGTGCCAGCACCCAGAACGGGGAGCTGTTTTTT; v_call: TRBV6-1; d_call: .; j_call: TRBJ2-2; clone_size: many
cdr3_aa: CASSSPGQGDEQYF; cdr3_nt: TGTGCCAGCAGCTCCCCCGGACAGGGCGACGAGCAGTACTTC; v_call: TRBV11-2; d_call: TRBD1; j_call: TRBJ2-7; clone_size: many
cdr3_aa: CASLSASAHVPYGYTF; cdr3_nt: TGTGCCAGTTTGAGTGCGTCGGCCCACGTACCCTATGGCTACACCTTC; v_call: TRBV19; d_call: .; j_call: TRBJ1-2; clone_size: .
cdr3_aa: CASTTRAGGYTF; cdr3_nt: TGTGCCAGCACCACCAGGGCGGGCGGCTACACCTTC; v_call: TRBV12-3/TRBV12-4; d_call: .; j_call: TRBJ1-2; clone_size: many
cdr3_aa: CASSQASRPYNSPLHF; cdr3_nt: TGTGCCAGCAGCCAAGCGTCACGGCCGTATAATTCACCCCTCCACTTT; v_call: TRBV3-1; d_call: .; j_call: TRBJ1-6; clone_size: .
cdr3_aa: CSAHHRGVLGYTF; cdr3_nt: TGCAGTGCCCATCACAGGGGGGTTCTTGGCTACACCTTC; v_call: TRBV20-1; d_call: TRBD1; j_call: TRBJ1-2; clone_size: many
cdr3_aa: CSARDRRGNWGYTF; cdr3_nt: TGCAGTGCTAGAGATCGGCGGGGGAATTGGGGCTACACCTTC; v_call: TRBV20-1; d_call: .; j_call: TRBJ1-2; clone_size: .
cdr3_aa: CAGSFTGGYEQYF; cdr3_nt: TGTGCCGGCAGTTTTACAGGGGGGTACGAGCAGTACTTC; v_call: TRBV27; d_call: TRBD1; j_call: TRBJ2-7; clone_size: .
cdr3_aa: CASSLRAGGKYEQYF; cdr3_nt: TGTGCCAGCAGCTTAAGGGCGGGGGGCAAGTACGAGCAGTACTTC; v_call: TRBV7-9; d_call: TRBD2; j_call: TRBJ2-7; clone_size: many
cdr3_aa: CASSRPGPNYGYTF; cdr3_nt: TGTGCCAGCAGTCGCCCTGGGCCTAACTATGGCTACACCTTC; v_call: TRBV25-1; d_call: .; j_call: TRBJ1-2; clone_size: .
cdr3_aa: CASSMSPGELFF; cdr3_nt: TGTGCCAGTAGTATGTCCCCCGGGGAGCTGTTTTTT; v_call: TRBV19; d_call: .; j_call: TRBJ2-2; clone_size: many
cdr3_aa: CSAQRTSGVSEQYF; cdr3_nt: TGCAGTGCGCAACGGACTAGCGGGGTCTCTGAGCAGTACTTC; v_call: TRBV20-1; d_call: TRBD2; j_call: TRBJ2-7; clone_size: many
cdr3_aa: CASSQDRVFEQYF; cdr3_nt: TGTGCCAGCAGCCAAGATCGGGTCTTCGAGCAGTACTTC; v_call: TRBV4-2; d_call: .; j_call: TRBJ2-7; clone_size: few
cdr3_aa: CASSSLNGYTF; cdr3_nt: TGTGCCAGCAGCTCCCTAAACGGCTACACCTTC; v_call: TRBV28; d_call: .; j_call: TRBJ1-2; clone_size: many
cdr3_aa: CASSVDPDHYEQYF; cdr3_nt: TGTGCCAGCAGTGTCGACCCGGACCACTACGAGCAGTACTTC; v_call: TRBV6-1; d_call: .; j_call: TRBJ2-7; clone_size: many
cdr3_aa: CASSDSKFWIYEQYF; cdr3_nt: TGTGCCAGCAGTGACTCGAAGTTCTGGATCTACGAGCAGTACTTC; v_call: TRBV6-4; d_call: .; j_call: TRBJ2-7; clone_size: .
cdr3_aa: CSALGVGRGANVLTF; cdr3_nt: TGCAGTGCCTTGGGCGTCGGTAGAGGGGCCAACGTCCTGACTTTC; v_call: TRBV20-1; d_call: .; j_call: TRBJ2-6; clone_size: many
cdr3_aa: CASNRDNSYEQYF; cdr3_nt: TGTGCCAGCAACAGGGACAACTCCTACGAGCAGTACTTC; v_call: TRBV6-5; d_call: .; j_call: TRBJ2-7; clone_size: many
cdr3_aa: CASSEPPNRGQDYGYTF; cdr3_nt: TGTGCCAGCAGTGAACCCCCGAACAGGGGGCAGGACTATGGCTACACCTTC; v_call: TRBV6-1; d_call: TRBD1; j_call: TRBJ1-2; clone_size: many
cdr3_aa: CASRHRGRDYGYTF; cdr3_nt: TGTGCCAGCAGACACAGGGGGCGCGACTATGGCTACACCTTC; v_call: TRBV27; d_call: TRBD1; j_call: TRBJ1-2; clone_size: .
cdr3_aa: CASNPGPSSYEQYF; cdr3_nt: TGTGCCAGCAACCCGGGACCGAGCTCCTACGAGCAGTACTTC; v_call: TRBV6-1; d_call: .; j_call: TRBJ2-7; clone_size: .
cdr3_aa: CASSPLAGGTSGETQYF; cdr3_nt: TGTGCCAGCAGCCCCCTAGCGGGAGGGACTAGCGGAGAGACCCAGTACTTC; v_call: TRBV11-1; d_call: TRBD2; j_call: TRBJ2-5; clone_size: .
cdr3_aa: CASSYSASALLTEAFF; cdr3_nt: TGTGCCAGCAGTTATAGCGCGTCGGCACTACTCACTGAAGCTTTCTTT; v_call: TRBV6-1; d_call: .; j_call: TRBJ1-1; clone_size: .
cdr3_aa: CASSQVEGWETQYF; cdr3_nt: TGCGCCAGCAGCCAAGTAGAAGGGTGGGAGACCCAGTACTTC; v_call: TRBV4-1; d_call: .; j_call: TRBJ2-5; clone_size: many
cdr3_aa: CSASPDREGYTF; cdr3_nt: TGCAGTGCCTCACCGGACAGGGAGGGCTACACCTTC; v_call: TRBV20-1; d_call: TRBD1; j_call: TRBJ1-2; clone_size: many
cdr3_aa: CSVEDPKTGAQHF; cdr3_nt: TGCAGCGTTGAAGATCCTAAGACAGGGGCGCAGCATTTT; v_call: TRBV29-1; d_call: TRBD1; j_call: TRBJ1-5; clone_size: many
cdr3_aa: CASTRTGAQPQHF; cdr3_nt: TGTGCCAGCACCCGGACAGGGGCTCAGCCCCAGCATTTT; v_call: TRBV6-2/TRBV6-3; d_call: TRBD1; j_call: TRBJ1-5; clone_size: many
cdr3_aa: CASSGRTEQETQYF; cdr3_nt: TGTGCCAGTAGTGGCCGAACAGAACAAGAGACCCAGTACTTC; v_call: TRBV19; d_call: .; j_call: TRBJ2-5; clone_size: few
cdr3_aa: CAWRRDRSGNTIYF; cdr3_nt: TGTGCCTGGAGGCGGGACCGATCTGGAAACACCATATATTTT; v_call: TRBV30; d_call: .; j_call: TRBJ1-3; clone_size: few
cdr3_aa: CSAREGSGGFEQYF; cdr3_nt: TGCAGTGCTAGGGAGGGTAGCGGGGGGTTCGAGCAGTACTTC; v_call: TRBV20-1; d_call: TRBD2; j_call: TRBJ2-7; clone_size: many
cdr3_aa: CATSRDWTIYEQYF; cdr3_nt: TGTGCCACCAGCAGAGATTGGACTATCTACGAGCAGTACTTC; v_call: TRBV15; d_call: .; j_call: TRBJ2-7; clone_size: .
cdr3_aa: CASRRQGWVYEQYF; cdr3_nt: TGTGCCAGCAGACGACAGGGATGGGTCTACGAGCAGTACTTC; v_call: TRBV28; d_call: TRBD1; j_call: TRBJ2-7; clone_size: .
cdr3_aa: CATSRVGRNSPLHF; cdr3_nt: TGTGCCACCAGCAGAGTGGGCCGTAATTCACCCCTCCACTTT; v_call: TRBV15; d_call: .; j_call: TRBJ1-6; clone_size: .
cdr3_aa: CASSQEVGIIYGYTF; cdr3_nt: TGTGCCAGCTCCCAGGAGGTTGGGATCATATATGGCTACACCTTC; v_call: TRBV18; d_call: .; j_call: TRBJ1-2; clone_size: few
cdr3_aa: CASSILGNQPQHF; cdr3_nt: TGTGCCAGTAGTATCCTCGGGAATCAGCCCCAGCATTTT; v_call: TRBV19; d_call: .; j_call: TRBJ1-5; clone_size: many
cdr3_aa: CASRYTKVDDYGYTF; cdr3_nt: TGTGCCAGCAGATATACCAAGGTCGACGACTATGGCTACACCTTC; v_call: TRBV9; d_call: .; j_call: TRBJ1-2; clone_size: few
cdr3_aa: CASSPKDGTEAFF; cdr3_nt: TGTGCCAGCAGCCCCAAGGACGGCACTGAAGCTTTCTTT; v_call: TRBV7-9; d_call: .; j_call: TRBJ1-1; clone_size: many
cdr3_aa: CASSYSFGNEQYF; cdr3_nt: TGTGCCAGCAGTTACTCCTTCGGAAACGAGCAGTACTTC; v_call: TRBV6-5; d_call: .; j_call: TRBJ2-7; clone_size: many
cdr3_aa: CASSLGGGASQASPLHF; cdr3_nt: TGTGCCAGCAGTTTAGGAGGGGGCGCGTCCCAGGCTTCACCCCTCCACTTT; v_call: TRBV28; d_call: TRBD1; j_call: TRBJ1-6; clone_size: .